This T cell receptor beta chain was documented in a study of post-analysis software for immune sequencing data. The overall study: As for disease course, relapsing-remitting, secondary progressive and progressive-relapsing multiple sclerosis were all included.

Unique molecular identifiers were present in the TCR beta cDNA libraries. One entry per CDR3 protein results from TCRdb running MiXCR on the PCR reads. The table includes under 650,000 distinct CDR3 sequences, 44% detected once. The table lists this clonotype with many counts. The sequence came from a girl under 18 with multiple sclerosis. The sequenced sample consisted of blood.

The CDR3 DNA reads TGCAGTGCTAGAGATCTCAACCTTTTCAGCACAGATACGCAGTATTTT. This codes for CSARDLNLFSTDTQYF. The chain joins TRBV20-1 to TRBJ2-3; D is undetermined. CDR1 DFQATT and CDR2 SNEGSKA come from the germline V gene (reference sequence). The CDR3 runs to 16 residues. V was trimmed by 0 bases and J by 0 bases, leaving 13 bases between them.